These 30 T cell receptor beta chains came from one sample sequenced in a study of somatic mutations in cytotoxic T cells in rheumatoid arthritis (dated by TCRdb to the late 2010s). Libraries came from the immunoSEQ multiplex PCR assay. TCRdb retrieved this table from immuneACCESS and kept in-frame rearrangements only. Not all clones are present; in checked studies, unresolved V genes account for under half, and no reason is known for the remainder. The sample includes about 19,000 clones, with 85% observed a single time. The ten largest make up around 7% of the sample. The sequenced sample was CD8+ T cells sorted from blood. These TCRs come from a woman aged 40 to 49 with rheumatoid arthritis.

The gene calls are TRBV15 and TRBJ2-3, with a tentative D call TRBD2 (5 bases). The CDR3 spans 16 residues. CDR1 LNHNV and CDR2 YYDKDF come from the germline V gene (reference sequence). The V and J ends lost 1 base and 0 bases respectively, with 11 bases between them. CDR3 nucleotides: TGTGCCACCAGCAGAGCAGGTCGGGGAAGCACAGATACGCAGTATTTT. This sequence encodes CATSRAGRGSTDTQYF.

This chain links TRBV6-5 with TRBJ1-1; D gene unclear. V was shortened by 10 bases and J by 4 bases, with 16 bases between the two germline ends. This CDR3 contains 13 residues. Germline CDR1 and CDR2: MNHEY and SVGAGI. The CDR3 DNA follows: TGTGCCATCCAGAGCTGGGAGGGCACTGAAGCTTTCTTT. This codes for CAIQSWEGTEAFF.

The chain joins TRBV7-8 to TRBJ2-3; D call uncertain. The CDR3 is 13 amino acids. The V gene lost 2 bases and the J gene lost 4 bases, with 7 bases spanning the gap. Per the germline V gene, CDR1 is SGHVS and CDR2 is FQNEAQ. The CDR3 here is CASSLSSADTQYF. CDR3 DNA: TGTGCCAGCAGCTTAAGTTCGGCAGATACGCAGTATTTT. Full variable domain (rest looked up from reference TRBV7-8 and TRBJ2-3): GAGVSQSPRYKVAKRGQDVALRCDPISGHVSLFWYQQALGQGPEFLTYFQNEAQLDKSGLPSDRFFAERPEGSVSTLKIQRTQQEDSAVYLCASSLSSADTQYFGPGTRLTVL.

The chain combines TRBV4-1 with TRBJ2-7, with 9 positions matching TRBD1. There are 14 residues in the CDR3. Germline assignment: CDR1 MGHRA and CDR2 YSYEKL. V lost 4 bases and J lost 1; bases outside the gene matches: 2. The CDR3 DNA reads TGCGCCAGCAGCCTCGGGACAGGGTCCTACGAGCAGTACTTC. Protein product: CASSLGTGSYEQYF.

The chain is built from TRBV4-1 and TRBJ2-3; D uncertain. Looked up from germline, CDR1 is MGHRA and CDR2 is YSYEKL. The CDR3 extends over 13 amino acids. Trimming removed 0 bases from V and 12 bases from J, with 13 bases in between. The CDR3 sequence is CASSQDRSSSQYF. In nucleotides, the CDR3 is TGCGCCAGCAGCCAAGATCGTAGTAGTTCCCAGTATTTT.

The chain carries TRBV11-2 and TRBJ2-7; no firm D call. Germline-derived CDR1 and CDR2 are SGHAT and FQNNGV. This CDR3 contains 13 residues. The V gene lost 1 base and the J gene lost 7 bases, with 11 bases spanning the gap. The CDR3 region has the DNA TGTGCCAGCAGCTTAGGTTTCCAGGCGGAGCAGTACTTC. Residues: CASSLGFQAEQYF. Looking up the rest from reference TRBV11-2 and TRBJ2-7 gives the full variable domain: EAGVAQSPRYKIIEKRQSVAFWCNPISGHATLYWYQQILGQGPKLLIQFQNNGVVDDSQLPKDRFSAERLKGVDSTLKIQPAKLEDSAVYLCASSLGFQAEQYFGPGTRLTVT.

The chain has TRBV13 and TRBJ2-5; 10 bases match TRBD2. From germline, CDR1 is PRHDT and CDR2 FYEKMQ (reference sequence). The CDR3 extends over 17 amino acids. V lost 3 bases to trimming and J lost 5 bases; unmatched junction nucleotides: 12. The CDR3 coding sequence is TGTGCCAGCAGCTTCCGCGCCACCGGGACTAGCGTGGAGACCCAGTACTTC. As protein: CASSFRATGTSVETQYF.

This clone was counted only a few times. The V call is TRBV9, the J call TRBJ1-2, with TRBD1 as a possible D gene (5 bases). Germline CDR1 reads SGDLS; CDR2 reads YYNGEE. CDR3 length equals 11 residues. V lost 7 bases, J lost 3 bases, and 7 bases lay in between. The CDR3 here is CASGGDYGYTF. The DNA of the CDR3 is TGTGCCAGCGGGGGGGACTATGGCTACACCTTC.

CDR3 sequence reads: CASSRWGVSYEQYF. CDR3 nucleotides: TGTGCCAGCAGCCGCTGGGGCGTCTCCTACGAGCAGTACTTC. The chain employs TRBV5-6 and TRBJ2-7, with a weak D call TRBD1 (5 bases). Germline assignment: CDR1 SGHDT and CDR2 YYEEEE. This CDR3 region has 14 residues. V gave up 4 bases and J gave up 0 bases, with 11 bases separating them.

The genes are TRBV7-8 and TRBJ2-1; 8 bases are a match to TRBD2. This CDR3 spans 15 amino acids. V dropped 0 bases and J dropped 7; count of bases not matched to a gene: 5. CDR1 is SGHVS, CDR2 FQNEAQ, per germline. Here the CDR3 reads CASSLAIAGRNEQFF. The CDR3 bases are TGTGCCAGCAGCTTAGCGATAGCGGGGAGGAATGAGCAGTTCTTC.

J is TRBJ1-4 and V is TRBV5-1; D perhaps matches TRBD1 (6 bases). Trimming left V 4 bases short and J 11 bases short, with 21 bases between. CDR3 length equals 15 residues. CDR1 is SGHRS, CDR2 YFSETQ, per germline. CDR3 sequence: CASSGGGIGDKKLFF. The CDR3, as DNA: TGCGCCAGCAGCGGGGGGGGCATAGGCGACAAGAAACTGTTTTTT.

This chain connects TRBV4-1 to TRBJ1-5; no definite D call. This CDR3 spans 16 amino acids. Germline assignment: CDR1 MGHRA and CDR2 YSYEKL. Trimming pared 0 bases from V and 5 bases from J, leaving 14 bases between. The CDR3 protein is CASSQEPTPDYQPQHF. In nucleotides, the CDR3 is TGCGCCAGCAGCCAAGAACCAACCCCTGACTATCAGCCCCAGCATTTT.

The CDR3: CASSQSTDRLNTGELFF. CDR3 DNA: TGTGCCAGCAGCCAGTCTACGGACAGATTGAACACCGGGGAGCTGTTTTTT. This chain links TRBV13 with TRBJ2-2, with a possible D match to TRBD1 (6 bases). The CDR3 consists of 17 residues. Germline assignment: CDR1 PRHDT and CDR2 FYEKMQ (reference sequence). Trimming removed 5 bases at V and 1 base at J, with 17 bases between.

The chain employs TRBV5-1 and TRBJ2-7, with TRBD1 identical over 7 bases. Germline V gene data show CDR1 as SGHRS and CDR2 as YFSETQ. V dropped 4 bases and J dropped 7; count of bases not matched to a gene: 11. The CDR3 is 14 amino acids. CDR3 DNA sequence: TGCGCCAGCAGCCCGACAGGGAATCGGGTGGAGCAGTACTTC. Protein product: CASSPTGNRVEQYF.

With respect to this clone: At one boundary the junction diverges from the germline segment, which might be a read error. The chain employs TRBV5-1 and TRBJ1-5; 7 bases agree with TRBD1. Germline lookup yields CDR1 SGHRS and CDR2 YFSETQ. This CDR3 has 14 residues. DNA of the CDR3: TGCGTCAGCAGCCTTACAGGGGCCAATCAGCCCCAGCATTTT. Translated, it gives CVSSLTGANQPQHF.

J is TRBJ2-7 and V is TRBV27; 8 nucleotides agree with TRBD1. Germline V gives CDR1 MNHEY, CDR2 SMNVEV (reference sequence). The CDR3 covers 14 residues. V was clipped by 5 bases and J by 2 bases; unmatched bases: 5. The DNA of the CDR3 is TGTGCCAGCAGTAGACAGGGGAGCACCTACGAGCAGTACTTC. This sequence encodes CASSRQGSTYEQYF.

The gene calls are TRBV5-1 and TRBJ2-7, with TRBD1 as a possible D gene (6 bases). V dropped 3 bases and J dropped 6 bases, with 19 bases sitting between them. The CDR3 sequence is 15 residues long. Germline V lookup: CDR1 SGHRS, CDR2 YFSETQ. Written as DNA, the CDR3 is TGCGCCAGCAGCTGGGGGCGAGGGAATCTTCCCGAGCAGTACTTC. Translation: CASSWGRGNLPEQYF.

The chain couples TRBV5-6 to TRBJ2-2, with D possibly matching TRBD2 (6 bases). Trimming removed 4 bases at V and 8 bases at J, with 12 bases between. Germline V lookup: CDR1 SGHDT, CDR2 YYEEEE. The CDR3 extends over 13 amino acids. The CDR3 nucleotides read TGTGCCAGCAGCCCGGGACTCCCTGGGGAGCTGTTTTTT. Translation gives CASSPGLPGELFF.

The rearrangement joins TRBV9 to TRBJ2-1; tentatively, D is TRBD1 (5 bases). The CDR3 length is 15 residues. Trimming removed 2 bases from V and 2 bases from J, with 11 bases in between. Germline V gene data show CDR1 as SGDLS and CDR2 as YYNGEE. The CDR3 sequence is CASSVNTGPYNEQFF. The CDR3 DNA follows: TGTGCCAGCAGCGTGAATACAGGTCCCTACAATGAGCAGTTCTTC.

CDR3 coding DNA: TGTGCCAGCAGCGGTGAGGGTCGAGGAATAGAGACCCAGTACTTC. Translation: CASSGEGRGIETQYF. The chain combines TRBV7-8 with TRBJ2-5; D is perhaps TRBD2 (5 bases). The CDR3 is made up of 15 amino acids. Germline V gene sequence: CDR1 SGHVS, CDR2 FQNEAQ. V was shortened by 5 bases and J by 4 bases, with 17 bases between the two germline ends. The full variable domain, in which reference TRBV7-8 and TRBJ2-5 provide the parts outside the CDR3, is GAGVSQSPRYKVAKRGQDVALRCDPISGHVSLFWYQQALGQGPEFLTYFQNEAQLDKSGLPSDRFFAERPEGSVSTLKIQRTQQEDSAVYLCASSGEGRGIETQYFGPGTRLLVL.

The table lists this clone with a few counts. The gene calls are TRBV5-1 and TRBJ2-7; D remains ambiguous. V was trimmed by 0 bases and J by 0 bases, leaving 10 bases between them. The germline gives CDR1 SGHRS, CDR2 YFSETQ. The CDR3 runs to 15 residues. The CDR3 DNA sequence: TGCGCCAGCAGCTTGGGACTTTTCGGCTCCTACGAGCAGTACTTC. It codes for CASSLGLFGSYEQYF.

This sequence joins TRBV6-1 and TRBJ1-1; TRBD1 matches at 11 bases. Germline V CDR1 and CDR2: MNHNS, SASEGT. The CDR3 has 16 residues. The J segment lost 0 bases and the V segment lost 5 bases, leaving 5 bases of the junction unmatched. The chain's CDR3 is CASSQGTGGVNTEAFF. In DNA form, the CDR3 reads TGTGCCAGCAGTCAAGGGACAGGGGGTGTGAACACTGAAGCTTTCTTT.

The chain carries TRBV6-5 and TRBJ2-3; 11 bases are shared with TRBD2. Germline CDR1 reads MNHEY; CDR2 reads SVGAGI. CDR3 length equals 15 residues. J lost 5 bases, V lost 4 bases, and 5 bases had no gene match. The chain's CDR3 is CASSFSGGVRDTQYF. CDR3 nucleotide sequence: TGTGCCAGCAGTTTTAGCGGGGGGGTAAGAGATACGCAGTATTTT.

This clone was seen just once. The CDR3 nucleotides read TGTGCCAGCAGTGGTACAGGGGGCGGACTTTCCTACAATGAGCAGTTCTTC. Translation gives CASSGTGGGLSYNEQFF. This rearrangement joins TRBV4-2 to TRBJ2-1, with 9 bases lining up with TRBD1. With 6 bases clipped from V and 1 base from J, the junction kept 10 bases outside the gene matches. This CDR3 region has 17 residues. In germline, CDR1 is LGHNA, CDR2 YNFKEQ.

The chain links TRBV4-3 to TRBJ1-1; D gene ambiguous. Looked up from germline, CDR1 is LGHNA and CDR2 is YSLEER. This CDR3 comprises 14 residues. V lost 3 bases and J lost 0, with 8 bases in between. DNA for the CDR3: TGCGCCAGCAGCCAGGGCGAGATGAACACTGAAGCTTTCTTT. It translates to CASSQGEMNTEAFF.

The rearrangement links TRBV6-1 to TRBJ1-2; 9 bases agree with TRBD1. The germline V gene encodes CDR1 MNHNS and CDR2 SASEGT. The CDR3 contains 12 residues. With V trimmed by 6 bases and J by 8 bases, 4 bases remained unmatched. The CDR3 sequence is CASSGQGLGYTF. Here the CDR3 DNA reads TGTGCCAGCAGCGGACAGGGGTTGGGCTACACCTTC.

This clone appeared a single time. The J gene is TRBJ2-3, the V gene TRBV2, with a tentative D call TRBD2 (5 bases). Germline values: CDR1 SNHLY, CDR2 FYNNEI. Trimming pared 7 bases from V and 2 bases from J, leaving 13 bases between. CDR3 length: 14 residues. The chain's CDR3 is CASKDFSDTDTQYF. As DNA, the CDR3 is TGTGCCAGCAAGGACTTTTCGGACACAGATACGCAGTATTTT.

The gene calls are TRBV9 and TRBJ2-7; TRBD2 agrees at 10 bases. This CDR3 spans 15 amino acids. J lost 2 bases, V lost 2 bases, and 4 bases had no gene match. Per germline, CDR1 SGDLS and CDR2 YYNGEE. CDR3 bases: TGTGCCAGCAGCGTCAGCGGGGGGGCCCCCTACGAGCAGTACTTC. It codes for CASSVSGGAPYEQYF.

The rearrangement joins TRBV27 to TRBJ2-1; D is unresolved. The CDR3 covers 12 residues. Trimming shortened V by 4 bases and J by 5 bases, and 6 bases separated the two germline ends. From germline, CDR1 is MNHEY and CDR2 SMNVEV (reference sequence). The CDR3 is CASSSGNNEQFF. In DNA form, the CDR3 reads TGTGCCAGCAGTTCAGGCAACAATGAGCAGTTCTTC.

J is TRBJ1-2 and V is TRBV10-3; no firm D call. The CDR3 has 13 residues. Germline V gene sequence: CDR1 ENHRY, CDR2 SYGVKD. Trimming took off 3 bases at V and 8 bases at J, with 13 bases between the two ends. DNA of the CDR3: TGTGCCATCAGTGATGGGAGAGGGAACGGCTACACCTTC. It codes for CAISDGRGNGYTF.